This TCR delta chain derives from a study of Vδ1+ human thymocytes. Study-level findings and limits: Thymic TRG and TRD repertoires appeared highly polyclonal, with Gaussian CDR3 length distributions.

This clone was detected once. The antigen is unknown. CDR1 is GEAIGNYY and CDR2 is EKD in the germline V gene. V shed 5 bases and J shed 4 bases, with 31 bases lying between them. The CDR3 loop spans 19 amino acids. RNA was extracted from the cells and then reverse transcribed. Multiplex PCR used pooled V-gene forward primers and a constant-region reverse primer to amplify CDR3s. TCRdb redid the clone calls on the multiplex PCR reads with CATT. In the table there are over 65,000 delta-chain clones, around 35% of which are singletons. The chain employs TRDV2 and TRDJ1, with D possibly TRDD3 on 6 matching bases. The sequenced sample was Vdelta1+ gamma-delta thymocytes from the thymus. Indicated subset: FACS-sorted CD3+ TCRalphabeta- TCRVdelta1+ TCRVdelta2- thymocytes. The source of this sequence is a boy under three years old who had congenital heart surgery. CDR3 protein: CACAIPPGLVDTVGDKLIF. CDR3 DNA: TGTGCCTGTGCCATACCCCCTGGACTGGTGGATACCGTGGGCGATAAACTCATCTTT.